The next 20 T cell receptor beta chains were all read from a single sample in a study of metastatic and nonmetastatic thyroid tumors. TCRdb ran MiXCR on the PCR reads. This sample has 17,000 or so clones, with roughly 24% found just once. Patients were all untreated before their thyroid surgery. Sequencing was carried out using adjacent normal tissue. The source of these receptors is a female donor with papillary thyroid cancer or a benign thyroid nodule (not recorded which). Some clones in this sample may be carry-over from other donors' samples.

This clone came up many times. This chain uses TRBV12-3 or TRBV12-4 with TRBJ1-3; D not certain. The CDR3 spans 14 residues. V gave up 5 bases and J gave up 2 bases, with 10 bases separating them. The CDR3 region is CASSLSGTGNTIYF. CDR3 DNA sequence: TGTGCCAGCAGTCTCTCGGGGACTGGAAACACCATATATTTT.

The V gene is TRBV6-2 or TRBV6-3, the J gene TRBJ2-5; possible D gene TRBD2, 5 bases. Per germline, CDR1 MNHEY and CDR2 SVGEGT. This CDR3 region has 13 residues. V gave up 6 bases and J gave up 7 bases, with 15 bases separating them. DNA of the CDR3: TGTGCCAGCAGACGGACTGGTTCGGGGACCCAGTACTTC. This sequence encodes CASRRTGSGTQYF.

The table lists this clone with a few counts. One junction end disagrees with the germline gene, perhaps due to a read error. CDR3 coding DNA: TGTTCCAGCAGTTACTCCGGGACGACTGTAAACACCATATATTTT. It yields the protein CSSSYSGTTVNTIYF. This sequence joins TRBV6-5 and TRBJ1-3; D might be TRBD1 (5 bases). Germline lookup yields CDR1 MNHEY and CDR2 SVGAGI. The CDR3 runs 15 residues.

The chain links TRBV20-1 to TRBJ2-7; 8 bases fit TRBD1. The CDR3 is made up of 13 amino acids. Losses at the gene ends were 6 bases for V and 4 bases for J; bases not matched to a gene: 8. Germline-derived CDR1 and CDR2 are DFQATT and SNEGSKA (reference sequence). CDR3 residues: CSATDRGLYEQYF. Written as DNA, the CDR3 is TGCAGTGCAACCGACAGGGGTCTTTACGAGCAGTACTTC.

Only a few counts were recorded for this clone. The chain is built from TRBV12-3 or TRBV12-4 and TRBJ1-1, with no clear D. Deletions cut 7 bases from V and 1 base from J, with 10 bases between. The CDR3 is made up of 13 amino acids. The DNA of the CDR3 is TGTGCCAGCAAACTCTCAGGGAACACTGAAGCTTTCTTT. As protein: CASKLSGNTEAFF.

This clone ranks as medium-sized. V gene TRBV20-1 combines with J gene TRBJ1-5; TRBD1 might be the D (6 bases). CDR3 length: 12 residues. Trimming removed 3 bases at V and 9 bases at J, with 12 bases between. Germline CDR1 reads DFQATT; CDR2 reads SNEGSKA (reference sequence). CDR3 protein: CSARGRGTPQHF. DNA for the CDR3: TGCAGTGCTAGGGGGAGGGGGACGCCCCAGCATTTT.

This clone was seen a handful of times. The CDR3, as DNA: TGTGCCAGCAGCCCTATGGGCGGGGAGCTGTTTTTT. Translating gives CASSPMGGELFF. The chain carries TRBV6-2 or TRBV6-3 and TRBJ2-2; D gene unclear. V was pared by 6 bases and J by 7 bases, with 9 bases between. CDR1 and CDR2 (germline): MNHEY, SVGEGT. The CDR3 has 12 amino acids.

This sequence joins TRBV20-1 and TRBJ2-7; weak D call: TRBD2 (6 bases). Trimming left V 3 bases short and J 6 bases short, with 15 bases between. The V gene's germline CDR1 is DFQATT and CDR2 SNEGSKA (reference sequence). The CDR3 has 13 residues. CDR3 in amino acids: CSARALGGVEQYV. For the CDR3, the DNA is TGCAGTGCTAGGGCCCTAGGAGGGGTCGAGCAGTACGTC.

This rearrangement joins TRBV14 to TRBJ2-3; TRBD2 matches at 8 bases. After removal of 5 bases from V and 4 bases from J, the junction contained 11 bases not matched to a gene. Looked up from germline, CDR1 is SGHDN and CDR2 is FVKESK. There are 16 residues in the CDR3. The CDR3 loop reads CASSEVAGGGADTQYF. DNA for the CDR3: TGTGCCAGCAGCGAGGTGGCGGGAGGAGGGGCAGATACGCAGTATTTT.

V and J are TRBV25-1 and TRBJ2-2; 7 bases align to TRBD2. CDR1 and CDR2 from the germline V gene are MGHDK and SYGVNS. The CDR3 is made up of 14 amino acids. V gave up 8 bases and J gave up 0 bases; unmatched junction bases: 3. The CDR3 nucleotides read TGTGCCAGCGTAGCGGGCGCGAACACCGGGGAGCTGTTTTTT. Its protein is CASVAGANTGELFF.

The chain employs TRBV9 and TRBJ2-3; the D gene is possibly TRBD1 (6 bases). The length of the CDR3 is 15 residues. The ends were cut back, 2 bases at V and 2 bases at J, with 12 bases in the middle. Germline assignment: CDR1 SGDLS and CDR2 YYNGEE. CDR3 in DNA: TGTGCCAGCAGCGTGAGGGACACCTACACAGATACGCAGTATTTT. As protein: CASSVRDTYTDTQYF.

This clone was picked up a small number of times. The J gene is TRBJ2-7, the V gene TRBV27; TRBD1 matches 10 bases. The CDR3 spans 13 residues. Per the germline V gene, CDR1 is MNHEY and CDR2 is SMNVEV (reference sequence). Trimming cost V 5 bases and J 9 bases; bases outside gene matches: 7. The CDR3 is CASSPGTGVGQYF. The CDR3 nucleotides read TGTGCCAGCAGTCCTGGGACAGGGGTCGGGCAGTACTTC.

The chain is built from TRBV6-5 and TRBJ2-7; TRBD2 matches 10 bases. Germline V gene lookup returns CDR1 MNHEY and CDR2 SVGAGI. The CDR3 sequence is 16 residues long. Trimming removed 2 bases from V and 2 bases from J; junction bases left unmatched: 6. CDR3 residues: CASSYDSGRAPYEQYF. CDR3 coding DNA: TGTGCCAGCAGTTACGACAGCGGGAGGGCCCCCTACGAGCAGTACTTC.

This clone has only a few counts. At one end the junction does not follow the germline gene, possibly because of a read error. For the CDR3, the DNA is TGTACCAGCATAAACGGGATTCGTGAGCAGTTCTTC. It is translated as CTSINGIREQFF. V is TRBV27 and J is TRBJ2-1; D perhaps matches TRBD2 (5 bases). This CDR3 region has 12 residues. CDR1 and CDR2 (germline): MNHEY, SMNVEV (reference sequence).

The chain employs TRBV6-1 and TRBJ2-7; D gene uncertain. Trimming took 3 bases from V and 6 from J, leaving 6 bases between them. CDR3 length: 11 residues. From germline, CDR1 is MNHNS and CDR2 SASEGT. The CDR3, as DNA: TGTGCCAGCAGTGATAAATCCGAGCAGTACGTC. It specifies CASSDKSEQYV.

A few counts support this clone. The gene calls are TRBV19 and TRBJ1-1; maybe TRBD1 (6 bases). V was cut by 6 bases and J by 9 bases, with 11 bases left in between. CDR3 size: 11 residues. The germline V gene has CDR1 LNHDA and CDR2 SQIVND (reference sequence). The CDR3 coding sequence is TGTGCCAGTAGGACGGACAGTCAAGCTTTCTTT. Amino acid sequence: CASRTDSQAFF. Using reference TRBV19 and TRBJ1-1 for the parts outside the CDR3, the full variable domain is DGGITQSPKYLFRKEGQNVTLSCEQNLNHDAMYWYRQDPGQGLRLIYYSQIVNDFQKGDIAEGYSVSREKKESFPLTVTSAQKNPTAFYLCASRTDSQAFFGQGTRLTVV.

The rearrangement links TRBV12-5 to TRBJ2-1, with 11 bases aligning to TRBD2. CDR3 length equals 16 residues. V lost 1 base to trimming and J lost 5 bases; unmatched junction nucleotides: 4. Germline CDR1 reads LGHNT; CDR2 reads FRNRAP. The CDR3, as DNA: TGTGCTAGTGGTTTGGACCGACTAGCGGGAAACAATGAGCAGTTCTTC. Protein: CASGLDRLAGNNEQFF.

The rearrangement links TRBV5-6 to TRBJ2-7; D might be TRBD1 (5 bases). The V and J ends lost 0 bases and 3 bases respectively, with 7 bases between them. CDR3 length: 13 amino acids. CDR1 and CDR2 (germline): SGHDT, YYEEEE. The CDR3 is CASSLGQHYEQYV. The CDR3 DNA sequence: TGTGCCAGCAGCTTGGGACAGCACTACGAGCAGTACGTC.

This chain connects TRBV11-2 to TRBJ1-5, with D perhaps TRBD1 (6 bases). Germline V gene data show CDR1 as SGHAT and CDR2 as FQNNGV. The V gene lost 2 bases and the J gene lost 0 bases, with 11 bases spanning the gap. The CDR3 is 16 amino acids. CDR3 bases: TGTGCCAGCAGCTTACAGGGGTGGGGTAGCAATCAGCCCCAGCATTTT. Protein: CASSLQGWGSNQPQHF.

This sequence joins TRBV30 and TRBJ1-4, with D hard to call. Trimming took 5 bases from V and 8 from J, leaving 15 bases between them. CDR1 GTSNPN and CDR2 SVGIG come from the germline V gene (reference sequence). This CDR3 contains 13 residues. CDR3: CAWGDVKGEKLFF. In DNA form, the CDR3 reads TGTGCCTGGGGCGATGTGAAGGGCGAAAAACTGTTTTTT.